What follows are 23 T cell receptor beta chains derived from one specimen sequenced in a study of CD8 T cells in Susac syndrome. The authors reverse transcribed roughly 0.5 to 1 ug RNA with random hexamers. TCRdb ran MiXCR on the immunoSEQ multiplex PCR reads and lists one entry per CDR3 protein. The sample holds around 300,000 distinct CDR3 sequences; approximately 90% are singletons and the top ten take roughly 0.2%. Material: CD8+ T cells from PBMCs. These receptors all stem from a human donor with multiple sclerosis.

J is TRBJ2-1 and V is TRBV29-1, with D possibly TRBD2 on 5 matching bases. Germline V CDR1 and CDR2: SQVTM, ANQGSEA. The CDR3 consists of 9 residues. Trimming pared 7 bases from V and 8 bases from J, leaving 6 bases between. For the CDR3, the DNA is TGCAGCGACGGGGATGAGCAGTTCTTC. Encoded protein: CSDGDEQFF.

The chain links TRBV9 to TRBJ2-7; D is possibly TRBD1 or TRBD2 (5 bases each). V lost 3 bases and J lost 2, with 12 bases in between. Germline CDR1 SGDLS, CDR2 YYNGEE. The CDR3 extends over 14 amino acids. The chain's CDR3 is CASSAGPPTYEQYF. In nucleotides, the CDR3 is TGTGCCAGCAGCGCGGGACCTCCGACCTACGAGCAGTACTTC.

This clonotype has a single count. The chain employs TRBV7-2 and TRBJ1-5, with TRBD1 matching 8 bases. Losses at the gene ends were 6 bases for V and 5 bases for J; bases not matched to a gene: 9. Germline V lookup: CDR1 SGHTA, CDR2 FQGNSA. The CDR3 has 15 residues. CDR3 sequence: CASSTHRDRHQPQHF. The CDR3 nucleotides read TGTGCCAGCAGTACGCACAGGGACAGGCATCAGCCCCAGCATTTT. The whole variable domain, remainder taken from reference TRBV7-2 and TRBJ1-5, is GAGVSQSPSNKVTEKGKDVELRCDPISGHTALYWYRQSLGQGLEFLIYFQGNSAPDKSGLPSDRFSAERTGGSVSTLTIQRTQQEDSAVYLCASSTHRDRHQPQHFGDGTRLSIL.

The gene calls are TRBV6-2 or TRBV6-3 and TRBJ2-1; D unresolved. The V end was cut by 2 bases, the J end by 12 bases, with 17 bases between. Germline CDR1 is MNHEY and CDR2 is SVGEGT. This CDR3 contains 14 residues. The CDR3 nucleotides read TGTGCCAGCAGTTACGGTGAATCTTTCGGTGTGCAGTTCTTC. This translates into CASSYGESFGVQFF.

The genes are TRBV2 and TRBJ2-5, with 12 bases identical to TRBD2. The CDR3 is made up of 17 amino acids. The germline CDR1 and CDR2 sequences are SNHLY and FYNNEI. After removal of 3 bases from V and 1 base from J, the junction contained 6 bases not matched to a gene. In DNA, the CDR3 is TGTGCCAGCAGTGATCCCGGACTAGCGGGGACCCAAGAGACCCAGTACTTC. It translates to CASSDPGLAGTQETQYF. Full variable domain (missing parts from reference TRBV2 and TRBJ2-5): EPEVTQTPSHQVTQMGQEVILRCVPISNHLYFYWYRQILGQKVEFLVSFYNNEISEKSEIFDDQFSVERPDGSNFTLKIRSTKLEDSAMYFCASSDPGLAGTQETQYFGPGTRLLVL.

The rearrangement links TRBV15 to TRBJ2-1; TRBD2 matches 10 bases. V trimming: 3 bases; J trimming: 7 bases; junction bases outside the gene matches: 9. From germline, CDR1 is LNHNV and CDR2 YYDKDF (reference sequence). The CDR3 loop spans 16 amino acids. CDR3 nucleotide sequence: TGTGCCACCAGCAGTCCCCTAGCGGGAGTATATAATGAGCAGTTCTTC. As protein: CATSSPLAGVYNEQFF.

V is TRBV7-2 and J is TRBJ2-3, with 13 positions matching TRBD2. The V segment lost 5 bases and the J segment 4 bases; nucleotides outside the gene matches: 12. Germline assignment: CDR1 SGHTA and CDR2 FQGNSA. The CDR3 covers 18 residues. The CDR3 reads CASSHNPLAGGPPDTQYF. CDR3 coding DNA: TGTGCCAGCAGCCACAACCCACTAGCGGGGGGGCCCCCAGATACGCAGTATTTT.

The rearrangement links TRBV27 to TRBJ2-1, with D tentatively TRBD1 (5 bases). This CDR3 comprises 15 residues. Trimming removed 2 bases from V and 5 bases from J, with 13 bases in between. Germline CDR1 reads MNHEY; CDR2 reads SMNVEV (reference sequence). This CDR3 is CASSLGAFPNNEQFF. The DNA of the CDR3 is TGTGCCAGCAGTTTAGGGGCCTTCCCTAACAATGAGCAGTTCTTC.

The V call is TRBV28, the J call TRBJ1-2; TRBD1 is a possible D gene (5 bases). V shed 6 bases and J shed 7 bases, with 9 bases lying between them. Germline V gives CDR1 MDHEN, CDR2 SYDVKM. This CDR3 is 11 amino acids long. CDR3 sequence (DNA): TGTGCCAGCAGAGGGGTGATTGGCTACACCTTC. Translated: CASRGVIGYTF.

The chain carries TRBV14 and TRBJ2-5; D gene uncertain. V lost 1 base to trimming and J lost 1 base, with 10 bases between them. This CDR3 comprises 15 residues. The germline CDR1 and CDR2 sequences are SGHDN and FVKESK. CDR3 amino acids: CASSQVPVRQETQYF. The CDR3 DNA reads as TGTGCCAGCAGCCAAGTACCCGTGCGCCAAGAGACCCAGTACTTC.

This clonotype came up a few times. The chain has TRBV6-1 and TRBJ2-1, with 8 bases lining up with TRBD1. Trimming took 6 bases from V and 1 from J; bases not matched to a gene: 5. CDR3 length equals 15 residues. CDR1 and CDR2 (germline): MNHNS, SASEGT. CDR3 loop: CASSPTGESYNEQFF. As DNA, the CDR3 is TGTGCCAGCAGCCCGACAGGGGAGTCCTACAATGAGCAGTTCTTC.

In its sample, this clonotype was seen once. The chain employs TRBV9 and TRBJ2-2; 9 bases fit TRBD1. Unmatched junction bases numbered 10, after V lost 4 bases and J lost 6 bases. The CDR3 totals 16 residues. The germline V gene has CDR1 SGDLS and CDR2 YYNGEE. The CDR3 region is CASSFNWDRVAGELFF. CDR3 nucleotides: TGTGCCAGCAGCTTTAACTGGGACAGGGTTGCCGGGGAGCTGTTTTTT. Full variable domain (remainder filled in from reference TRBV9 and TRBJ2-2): DSGVTQTPKHLITATGQRVTLRCSPRSGDLSVYWYQQSLDQGLQFLIQYYNGEERAKGNILERFSAQQFPDLHSELNLSSLELGDSALYFCASSFNWDRVAGELFFGEGSRLTVL.

This CDR3 reads CAWSVSTSGNNEQFF. CDR3 sequence (DNA): TGTGCCTGGAGTGTATCGACTAGCGGTAACAATGAGCAGTTCTTC. V usage is TRBV30 and J usage is TRBJ2-1; TRBD2 matches 9 bases. The J segment lost 5 bases and the V segment lost 0 bases, leaving 5 bases of the junction unmatched. Germline-derived CDR1 and CDR2 are GTSNPN and SVGIG (reference sequence). This CDR3 is 15 amino acids long.

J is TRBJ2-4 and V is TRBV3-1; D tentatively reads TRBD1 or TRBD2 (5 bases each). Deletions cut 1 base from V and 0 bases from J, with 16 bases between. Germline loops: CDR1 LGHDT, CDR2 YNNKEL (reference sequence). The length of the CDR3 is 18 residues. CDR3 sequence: CASSQGTTAALAKNIQYF. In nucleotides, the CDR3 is TGTGCCAGCAGCCAAGGGACGACAGCGGCTTTAGCCAAAAACATTCAGTACTTC.

The CDR3 DNA reads as TGTGCCAGCAGCAACGGGTCCCCACCGGGACTCGAGTTCTTC. Its protein is CASSNGSPPGLEFF. The J gene is TRBJ2-1, the V gene TRBV6-6; TRBD2 is a possible D gene (6 bases). CDR3 length: 14 residues. In germline, CDR1 is MNHNY, CDR2 SVGAGI (reference sequence). With 6 bases removed from V and 14 bases from J, the gap between germline ends came to 23 bases.

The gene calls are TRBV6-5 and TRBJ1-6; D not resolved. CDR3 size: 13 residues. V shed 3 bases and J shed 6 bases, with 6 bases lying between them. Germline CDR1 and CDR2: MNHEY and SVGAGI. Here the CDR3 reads CASSYAGNSPLHF. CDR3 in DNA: TGTGCCAGCAGTTATGCGGGTAATTCACCCCTCCACTTT.

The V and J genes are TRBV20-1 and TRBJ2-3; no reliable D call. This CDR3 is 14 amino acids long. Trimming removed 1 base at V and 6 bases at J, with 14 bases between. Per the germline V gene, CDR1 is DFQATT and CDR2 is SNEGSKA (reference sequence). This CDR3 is CSARGANLGDTQYF. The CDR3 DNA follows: TGCAGTGCTAGAGGGGCCAACTTAGGGGATACGCAGTATTTT.

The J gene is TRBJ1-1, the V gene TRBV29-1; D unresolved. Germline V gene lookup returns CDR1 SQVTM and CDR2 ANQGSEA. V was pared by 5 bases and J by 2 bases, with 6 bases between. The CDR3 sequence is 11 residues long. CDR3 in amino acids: CSVPSNTEAFF. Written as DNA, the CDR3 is TGCAGCGTTCCCAGTAACACTGAAGCTTTCTTT.

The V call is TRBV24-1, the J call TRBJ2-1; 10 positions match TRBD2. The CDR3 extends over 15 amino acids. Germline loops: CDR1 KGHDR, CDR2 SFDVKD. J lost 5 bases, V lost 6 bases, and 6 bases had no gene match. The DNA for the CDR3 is TGTGCCACCAGTTCGGCTAGCGGGGGCCACAATGAGCAGTTCTTC. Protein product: CATSSASGGHNEQFF.

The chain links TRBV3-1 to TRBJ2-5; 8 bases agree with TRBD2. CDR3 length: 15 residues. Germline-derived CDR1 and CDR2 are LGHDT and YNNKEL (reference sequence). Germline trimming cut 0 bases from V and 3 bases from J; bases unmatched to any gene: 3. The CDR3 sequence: CASSQDRGGEETQYF. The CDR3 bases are TGTGCCAGCAGCCAAGATCGGGGGGGTGAAGAGACCCAGTACTTC.

In DNA form, the CDR3 reads TGTGCCAGCAGCCGCCTGCAGGGCCAGCCCCAGCATTTT. This encodes CASSRLQGQPQHF. This rearrangement joins TRBV12-3 or TRBV12-4 to TRBJ1-5; TRBD1 might be the D (5 bases). The CDR3 is made up of 13 amino acids. Trimming cost V 6 bases and J 7 bases, with 13 bases left between them.

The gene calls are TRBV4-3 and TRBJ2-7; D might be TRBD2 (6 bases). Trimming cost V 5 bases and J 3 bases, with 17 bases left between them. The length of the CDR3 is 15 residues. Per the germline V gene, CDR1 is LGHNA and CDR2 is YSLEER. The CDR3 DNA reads TGCGCCAGCAGCGTAGGGCTGGGAGGCGGCTACGAGCAGTACTTC. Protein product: CASSVGLGGGYEQYF.

CDR3 nucleotides: TGTGCCACCAGTGCCGGGACACCCTACGAGCAGTACTTC. Encoded protein: CATSAGTPYEQYF. The gene calls are TRBV24-1 and TRBJ2-7; tentatively, D is TRBD1 (6 bases). The CDR3 is made up of 13 amino acids. Germline values: CDR1 KGHDR, CDR2 SFDVKD. V dropped 5 bases and J dropped 2 bases, with 9 bases sitting between them.